These 6 T cell receptor beta chains came from one sample sequenced in a study of radiation and T cells in renal cell carcinoma. Generated by immunoSEQ multiplex PCR, the TCRdb table keeps only in-frame clones and is missing some. Among 150,000 to 160,000 clones listed, over 80% were seen once. The time point was: blood 2 weeks post-SBRT. Described treatment: 15 Gy SBRT to primary tumor, nephrectomy 4 weeks later. The specimen comprised blood, sampled from a patient whose treatment included radiotherapy and nephrectomy. The receptors were gathered from a woman aged 45-60 years with renal cell carcinoma.

This clone came up once. J is TRBJ1-2 and V is TRBV6-6; D is perhaps TRBD1 (6 bases). Germline V gives CDR1 MNHNY, CDR2 SVGAGI (reference sequence). Trimming took off 4 bases at V and 12 bases at J, with 18 bases between the two ends. This CDR3 spans 13 amino acids. The CDR3: CASSSGASRRHTF. The CDR3 DNA is TGTGCCAGCAGTTCAGGGGCCTCACGAAGGCACACCTTC.

In DNA form, the CDR3 reads TGTGCCAGCTCACTACAAAGCGGGGGTCCGTACAATGAGCAGTTCTTC. Its translation: CASSLQSGGPYNEQFF. The rearrangement uses TRBV18 and TRBJ2-1; 8 nucleotides agree with TRBD2. Unmatched junction bases numbered 9, after V lost 4 bases and J lost 4 bases. This CDR3 has 16 residues. Per germline, CDR1 KGHSH and CDR2 LQKENI.

J is TRBJ1-6 and V is TRBV7-6; no clear D gene. The CDR3 runs to 14 residues. Germline assignment: CDR1 SGHVS and CDR2 FNYEAQ. V dropped 1 base and J dropped 6 bases, with 7 bases sitting between them. The CDR3 DNA reads as TGTGCCAGCAGCTTAGAAACAGTTAATTCACCCCTCCACTTT. As protein: CASSLETVNSPLHF.

The chain links TRBV2 to TRBJ1-2, with a possible D match to TRBD1 (6 bases). With 2 bases removed from V and 2 bases from J, the gap between germline ends came to 6 bases. This CDR3 is 13 amino acids long. Germline CDR1 SNHLY, CDR2 FYNNEI. CDR3 coding DNA: TGTGCCAGCAGTGAACAGGGGAACTATGGCTACACCTTC. It specifies CASSEQGNYGYTF.

The chain links TRBV5-1 to TRBJ2-3, with TRBD2 as a possible D gene (5 bases). Germline lookup yields CDR1 SGHRS and CDR2 YFSETQ. With 4 bases removed from V and 0 bases from J, the gap between germline ends came to 12 bases. The CDR3 has 15 amino acids. The DNA of the CDR3 is TGCGCCAGCAGCCCGGGGATTGTAAGCACAGATACGCAGTATTTT. Translated: CASSPGIVSTDTQYF.

The V call is TRBV6-5, the J call TRBJ2-7, with 10 bases fitting TRBD1. The CDR3 totals 14 residues. Germline V gene data show CDR1 as MNHEY and CDR2 as SVGAGI. J lost 3 bases, V lost 6 bases, and 5 bases had no gene match. This CDR3 is CASRGTGDFYEQYF. The CDR3 nucleotides are TGTGCCAGCAGGGGGACAGGGGACTTCTACGAGCAGTACTTC.